Below are 24 T cell receptor beta chains sequenced from a single sample in a study of identifying expanded T cells in peripheral blood. Sequenced by immunoSEQ multiplex PCR; TCRdb stores in-frame clones only, minus some. This sample has around 76,000 clones, with roughly 88% found just once. Sequenced: blood. These receptors came from a person aged 18 to 70 in good health.

This clone was seen just once. J is TRBJ1-5 and V is TRBV5-8, with D maybe TRBD1 (5 bases). Germline V lookup: CDR1 SGHTS, CDR2 YDEGEE. The CDR3 sequence is 15 residues long. With 3 bases removed from V and 2 bases from J, the gap between germline ends came to 12 bases. CDR3 coding DNA: TGTGCCAGCAGCTCAACGGGGGTGGGCAATCAGCCCCAGCATTTT. Amino acids: CASSSTGVGNQPQHF.

The chain employs TRBV21-1 and TRBJ1-3. TRBV21-1 is tagged as a pseudogene. The CDR3 is 14 residues long. The CDR3 DNA reads as TGTGCCAGCAGGGTCTATTACTCTGGAAACACCATATATTTT. Translated: CASRVYYSGNTIYF.

This chain uses TRBV27 with TRBJ2-7; D is perhaps TRBD1 (6 bases). This CDR3 has 16 amino acids. Trimming left V 4 bases short and J 2 bases short, with 18 bases between. The V gene's germline CDR1 is MNHEY and CDR2 SMNVEV (reference sequence). The CDR3 region is CASSSPWKGVAYEQYF. Here the CDR3 DNA reads TGTGCCAGCAGTTCCCCCTGGAAGGGGGTTGCCTACGAGCAGTACTTC.

The V gene is TRBV7-9, the J gene TRBJ2-1; 7 bases map to TRBD1. The J segment lost 10 bases and the V segment lost 5 bases, leaving 2 bases of the junction unmatched. Germline V gene sequence: CDR1 SEHNR, CDR2 FQNEAQ (reference sequence). The CDR3 runs 11 residues. The CDR3 DNA reads TGTGCCAGCAGCGAGGGACAGGAGCAGTTCTTC. This codes for CASSEGQEQFF.

The V call is TRBV18, the J call TRBJ2-7; D is undetermined. The CDR3 is 14 residues long. Trimming removed 4 bases at V and 0 bases at J, with 10 bases between. Germline CDR1 KGHSH, CDR2 LQKENI. In DNA form, the CDR3 reads TGTGCCAGCTCACTAGAGACGGTCTCCTACGAGCAGTACTTC. It yields the protein CASSLETVSYEQYF.

The V and J genes are TRBV7-3 and TRBJ2-3; D gene ambiguous. V was pared by 5 bases and J by 5 bases, with 11 bases between. The CDR3 has 13 residues. In germline, CDR1 is SGHTA, CDR2 FQGTGA. The CDR3 DNA follows: TGTGCCAGCAGCCCCAATCAGCTAGATACGCAGTATTTT. This sequence encodes CASSPNQLDTQYF.

V is TRBV4-1 and J is TRBJ2-5; TRBD1 matches at 7 bases. This CDR3 comprises 17 residues. V trimming: 0 bases; J trimming: 2 bases; junction bases outside the gene matches: 9. Germline CDR1 reads MGHRA; CDR2 reads YSYEKL. For the CDR3, the DNA is TGCGCCAGCAGCCAAGAATCTGGCTGGACAGGTCAAGAGACCCAGTACTTC. Translating it yields CASSQESGWTGQETQYF.

The chain links TRBV27 to TRBJ1-4; 7 bases are a match to TRBD1. The CDR3 runs to 13 residues. Per germline, CDR1 MNHEY and CDR2 SMNVEV (reference sequence). V shed 2 bases, J shed 8 bases, and the junction held 2 bases outside the gene matches. Here the CDR3 DNA reads TGTGCCAGCAGTTTAAGGGGGCGCGAAAAACTGTTTTTT. Amino acid sequence: CASSLRGREKLFF.

The chain links TRBV15 to TRBJ1-4; possibly TRBD1 for D (6 bases). There are 14 residues in the CDR3. V lost 4 bases to trimming and J lost 8 bases, with 14 bases between them. Germline CDR1 is LNHNV and CDR2 is YYDKDF (reference sequence). In DNA, the CDR3 is TGTGCCACCAGCAAGGGGGAGCTTAAGGAAAAACTGTTTTTT. Its translation: CATSKGELKEKLFF.

This chain joins TRBV6-6 and TRBJ1-6; 7 nucleotides match TRBD1. The CDR3 runs to 15 residues. V was pared by 8 bases and J by 12 bases, with 16 bases of the junction left unmatched. CDR1 MNHNY and CDR2 SVGAGI come from the germline V gene (reference sequence). Written as DNA, the CDR3 is TGTGCCAGCCAATCGACCGGGACAGCCCAGGGACCCCTCCACTTT. Protein sequence: CASQSTGTAQGPLHF.

This clone has only one observation. The chain couples TRBV7-3 to TRBJ2-1; 7 bases fit TRBD2. The CDR3 covers 15 residues. The ends lost 4 bases at V and 10 bases at J; junction bases unmatched: 13. CDR1 SGHTA and CDR2 FQGTGA come from the germline V gene. The DNA for the CDR3 is TGTGCCAGCAGCTCCGCCCCCTCCACTAGCGCCGAGCAGTTCTTC. This sequence encodes CASSSAPSTSAEQFF.

Remarks on this clone: The junction shows a germline mismatch at one end, possibly a read error. The chain employs TRBV7-7 and TRBJ2-3; D call uncertain. CDR1 and CDR2 from the germline V gene are SSHAT and FNYEAQ (reference sequence). This CDR3 contains 16 residues. DNA of the CDR3: TGTGCTAGCAGCCCCTGGTCCGAAGGTTCCACAGATACGCAGTATTTT. This translates into CASSPWSEGSTDTQYF.

CDR3 residues: CASSPGTSLVTDTQYF. The DNA for the CDR3 is TGTGCCAGCAGCCCCGGGACTAGCCTTGTTACAGATACGCAGTATTTT. This chain connects TRBV9 to TRBJ2-3; 9 positions agree with TRBD2. Germline CDR1 reads SGDLS; CDR2 reads YYNGEE. Trimming cost V 4 bases and J 3 bases; bases outside gene matches: 9. There are 16 residues in the CDR3.

V and J are TRBV28 and TRBJ1-3; D perhaps matches TRBD1 (5 bases). V lost 6 bases to trimming and J lost 0 bases, with 27 bases between them. This CDR3 comprises 20 residues. Germline values: CDR1 MDHEN, CDR2 SYDVKM. CDR3 amino acids: CASSPQVRVREVRSGNTIYF. For the CDR3, the DNA is TGTGCCAGCAGCCCCCAAGTCCGGGTCAGGGAAGTTCGCTCTGGAAACACCATATATTTT.

V and J are TRBV7-8 and TRBJ2-1; D gene uncertain. This CDR3 comprises 18 residues. V lost 5 bases and J 0 bases, leaving 20 bases between the germline ends. Germline CDR1 and CDR2: SGHVS and FQNEAQ. The CDR3 protein is CASSLSLVGWSSYNEQFF. The DNA of the CDR3 is TGTGCCAGCAGCCTATCCCTTGTGGGCTGGAGCTCCTACAATGAGCAGTTCTTC.

The V and J genes are TRBV19 and TRBJ2-3, with D unclear. V lost 4 bases, J lost 2 bases, and 13 bases lay in between. CDR1 and CDR2 (germline): LNHDA, SQIVND (reference sequence). The CDR3 is 15 residues long. The CDR3 here is CASSNGFDLTDTQYF. The CDR3 bases are TGTGCCAGTAGTAATGGCTTCGACCTCACAGATACGCAGTATTTT.

This clone showed up just once. V usage is TRBV18 and J usage is TRBJ1-1, with D maybe TRBD1 (6 bases). Trimming took off 0 bases at V and 1 base at J, with 18 bases between the two ends. The CDR3 runs 18 residues. Germline CDR1 reads KGHSH; CDR2 reads LQKENI. The CDR3 nucleotides read TGTGCCAGCTCACCACCGCGGGGTGGGAGGGGGAAGAACACTGAAGCTTTCTTT. Its protein is CASSPPRGGRGKNTEAFF.

The V and J genes are TRBV28 and TRBJ2-6; tentatively, D is TRBD1 (7 bases). V lost 4 bases to trimming and J lost 2 bases, with 21 bases between them. This CDR3 contains 19 residues. From germline, CDR1 is MDHEN and CDR2 SYDVKM. CDR3 amino acids: CASSSRQGRERAGANVLTF. The CDR3 DNA follows: TGTGCCAGCAGTTCTAGACAGGGACGGGAGAGGGCTGGGGCCAACGTCCTGACTTTC.

V and J are TRBV5-1 and TRBJ2-2; D gene ambiguous. The CDR3 length is 14 residues. With 3 bases removed from V and 1 base from J, the gap between germline ends came to 7 bases. Germline assignment: CDR1 SGHRS and CDR2 YFSETQ. The chain's CDR3 is CASSSPENTGELFF. The CDR3 bases are TGCGCCAGCAGCTCCCCAGAGAACACCGGGGAGCTGTTTTTT.

This clone appeared a few times. The chain joins TRBV28 to TRBJ1-1; 7 nucleotides match TRBD1. The CDR3 is 12 amino acids. The V and J ends lost 6 bases and 8 bases, in that order; junction bases with no gene match: 6. Germline V CDR1 and CDR2: MDHEN, SYDVKM. CDR3 sequence reads: CASRQGVREAFF. DNA for the CDR3: TGTGCCAGCAGGCAGGGGGTGAGGGAAGCTTTCTTT.

The V and J genes are TRBV19 and TRBJ2-7; TRBD2 aligns across 7 bases. CDR1 is LNHDA, CDR2 SQIVND, per germline (reference sequence). V was pared by 0 bases and J by 3 bases, with 17 bases of the junction left unmatched. CDR3 length equals 19 residues. CDR3 loop: CASSIEVAGLSPWVYEQYF. DNA for the CDR3: TGTGCCAGTAGTATAGAGGTAGCGGGCCTCTCCCCATGGGTCTACGAGCAGTACTTC.

J is TRBJ1-5 and V is TRBV7-6; D call uncertain. V dropped 1 base and J dropped 3 bases, with 19 bases sitting between them. Germline V gene data show CDR1 as SGHVS and CDR2 as FNYEAQ. The CDR3 totals 18 residues. CDR3 region: CASSLVETLALTNQPQHF. The CDR3 DNA is TGTGCCAGCAGCTTAGTAGAGACGCTAGCTCTTACCAATCAGCCCCAGCATTTT.

The chain combines TRBV2 with TRBJ2-1, with 12 bases lining up with TRBD1. The CDR3 covers 14 residues. Trimming took 7 bases from V and 8 from J; bases not matched to a gene: 6. From germline, CDR1 is SNHLY and CDR2 FYNNEI. CDR3 sequence (DNA): TGTGCCAGCAAACCCGGGACAGGGGGCTATGAGCAGTTCTTC. Translating gives CASKPGTGGYEQFF.

This chain uses TRBV5-1 with TRBJ1-2, with 9 bases aligning to TRBD1. Trimming cost V 2 bases and J 7 bases; bases outside gene matches: 9. Per germline, CDR1 SGHRS and CDR2 YFSETQ. The CDR3 covers 15 residues. This chain's CDR3 is CASSLGTGIYLGYTF. CDR3 nucleotides: TGCGCCAGCAGCTTAGGGACAGGGATTTATCTTGGCTACACCTTC.